This T cell receptor (beta chain) emerged from a study of blood T cell repertoires in COVID-19. Study-wide background: Samples of COVID-19 (acute and convalescent) were obtained from the United States, Italy and Spain. Nucleic acid was either cDNA or gDNA, and it came from T cells, B-cell-depleted T cells, or PBMCs.

In the study's own analysis: Nucleated cell counts were estimated from reference gene primer amplification. Clones were sequenced by immunoSEQ multiplex PCR, and TCRdb holds only the in-frame ones, with some missing. V and J calls and clone size follow that table, whereas D and trimming were derived from the DNA. Altogether tens of thousands of clones are present, 80% being singletons, with the ten largest covering 10%. CDR3 length: 13 residues. CDR1 and CDR2 (germline): SGHVS, FQNEAQ. The germline V and J ends were trimmed by 1 base and 5 bases, with 8 bases remaining between them. Specimen: peripheral blood. V gene TRBV7-8 combines with J gene TRBJ2-5; tentatively, D is TRBD1 (5 bases). The receptor's source is a woman aged 70-85 years with acute or convalescent COVID-19. The CDR3 DNA reads as TGTGCCAGCAGCTTAGACAGGATCGAGACCCAGTACTTC. It yields the protein CASSLDRIETQYF. Variable domain in full (rest from reference TRBV7-8 and TRBJ2-5): GAGVSQSPRYKVAKRGQDVALRCDPISGHVSLFWYQQALGQGPEFLTYFQNEAQLDKSGLPSDRFFAERPEGSVSTLKIQRTQQEDSAVYLCASSLDRIETQYFGPGTRLLVL.